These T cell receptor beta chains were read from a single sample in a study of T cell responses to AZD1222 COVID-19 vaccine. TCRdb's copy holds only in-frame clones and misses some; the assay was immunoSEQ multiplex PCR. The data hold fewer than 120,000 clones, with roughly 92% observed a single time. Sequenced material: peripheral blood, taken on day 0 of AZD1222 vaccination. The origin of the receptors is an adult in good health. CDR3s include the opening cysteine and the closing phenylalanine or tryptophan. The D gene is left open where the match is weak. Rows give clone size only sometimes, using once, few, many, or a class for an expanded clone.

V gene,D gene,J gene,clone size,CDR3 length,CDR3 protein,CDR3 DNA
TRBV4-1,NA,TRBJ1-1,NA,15,CASSRAQDGYTEAFF,TGCGCCAGCAGCCGGGCCCAGGACGGGTACACTGAAGCTTTCTTT
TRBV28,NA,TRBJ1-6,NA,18,CASSLGSLGTTENSPLHF,TGTGCCAGCAGTTTAGGTAGTTTGGGGACGACGGAGAATTCACCCCTCCACTTT
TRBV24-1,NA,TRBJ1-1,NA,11,CATSQGTEAFF,TGTGCCACCAGTCAGGGAACTGAAGCTTTCTTT
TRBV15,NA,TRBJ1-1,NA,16,CATSRGGTQGYTEAFF,TGTGCCACCAGCAGAGGGGGGACTCAAGGATACACTGAAGCTTTCTTT
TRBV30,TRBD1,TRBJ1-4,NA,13,CAWSSGTDEKLFF,TGTGCCTGGAGCTCCGGGACAGATGAAAAACTGTTTTTT
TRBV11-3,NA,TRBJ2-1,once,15,CASSQGTSSYNEQFF,TGTGCCAGCAGCCAAGGGACCAGCTCCTACAATGAGCAGTTCTTC
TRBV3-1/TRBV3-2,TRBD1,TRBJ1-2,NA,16,CASSQPGQGSNYGYTF,TGTGCCAGCAGCCAACCCGGACAGGGGTCTAACTATGGCTACACCTTC
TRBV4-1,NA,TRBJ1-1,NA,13,CASSQVSGIEAFF,TGCGCCAGCAGCCAAGTCTCGGGTATTGAAGCTTTCTTT
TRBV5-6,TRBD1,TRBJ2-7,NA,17,CASSAFGIGTGNYEQYF,TGTGCCAGCAGTGCGTTTGGGATCGGGACAGGTAACTACGAGCAGTACTTC
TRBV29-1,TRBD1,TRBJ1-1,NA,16,CSVVGGQGLVGTEAFF,TGCAGCGTTGTAGGTGGACAGGGATTGGTTGGGACTGAAGCTTTCTTT
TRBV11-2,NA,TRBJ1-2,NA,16,CASSLLDRGLGYGYTF,TGTGCCAGCAGCTTACTGGATCGGGGTTTGGGCTATGGCTACACCTTC
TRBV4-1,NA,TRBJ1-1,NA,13,CASSQAEGTEAFF,TGCGCCAGCAGCCAGGCAGAAGGGACTGAAGCTTTCTTT
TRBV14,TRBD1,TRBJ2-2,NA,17,CASSPLDRGVMAGELFF,TGTGCCAGCAGCCCCCTAGACAGGGGGGTAATGGCCGGGGAGCTGTTTTTT
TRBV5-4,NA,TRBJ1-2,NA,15,CASSLVGDSNYGYTF,TGTGCCAGCAGCTTGGTTGGGGACTCTAACTATGGCTACACCTTC
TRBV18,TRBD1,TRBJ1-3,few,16,CASSTGSSNSGNTIYF,TGTGCCAGCTCGACAGGGTCGTCAAACTCTGGAAACACCATATATTTT
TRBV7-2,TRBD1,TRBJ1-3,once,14,CASSRPRQGNTIYF,TGTGCCAGCAGCCGGCCCCGACAGGGTAACACCATATATTTT
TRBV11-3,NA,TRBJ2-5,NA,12,CASSSAQETQYF,TGTGCCAGCAGCTCGGCGCAGGAGACCCAGTACTTC
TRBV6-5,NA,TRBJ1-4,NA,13,CASHSMGNEKLFF,TGTGCCAGCCATTCCATGGGTAATGAAAAACTGTTTTTT
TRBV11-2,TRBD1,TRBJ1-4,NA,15,CASSLVRDRAQKLFF,TGTGCCAGCAGCTTAGTCCGGGACAGGGCGCAAAAACTGTTTTTT
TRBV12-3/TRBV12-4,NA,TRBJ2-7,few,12,CASSETGYEQYF,TGTGCCAGCAGTGAAACAGGGTACGAGCAGTACTTC
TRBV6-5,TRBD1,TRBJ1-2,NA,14,CASSLITGGAGYTF,TGTGCCAGCAGTTTGATTACAGGGGGCGCGGGCTACACCTTC
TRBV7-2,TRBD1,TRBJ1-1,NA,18,CASSRLGDRVFGGTEAFF,TGTGCCAGCAGCCGCCTAGGGGACAGGGTATTCGGGGGAACTGAAGCTTTCTTT
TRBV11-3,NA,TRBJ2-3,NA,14,CASSLDGSPGTQYF,TGTGCCAGCAGCTTAGACGGCTCCCCCGGGACGCAGTATTTT
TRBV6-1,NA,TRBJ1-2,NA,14,CASSEAAENYGYTF,TGTGCCAGCAGTGAAGCGGCGGAAAACTATGGCTACACCTTC
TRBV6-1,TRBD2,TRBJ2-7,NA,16,CASSEFRLAGARGQYF,TGTGCCAGCAGTGAATTCCGACTAGCGGGGGCCCGGGGGCAGTACTTC
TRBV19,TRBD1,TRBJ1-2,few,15,CASSTQGARNYGYTF,TGTGCCAGTAGTACCCAGGGGGCAAGGAACTATGGCTACACCTTC
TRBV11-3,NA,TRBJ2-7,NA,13,CASSLGPGNEQYF,TGTGCCAGCAGCTTAGGTCCAGGGAACGAGCAGTACTTC
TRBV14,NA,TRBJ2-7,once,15,CASSQVAAGTYEQYF,TGTGCCAGCAGCCAAGTTGCGGCGGGGACCTACGAGCAGTACTTC
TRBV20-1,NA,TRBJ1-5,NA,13,CSASTHRNQPQHF,TGCAGTGCTAGTACACACAGAAATCAGCCCCAGCATTTT
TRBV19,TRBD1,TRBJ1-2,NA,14,CASSSDRGYYGYTF,TGTGCCAGTAGTTCCGACAGGGGCTACTATGGCTACACCTTC
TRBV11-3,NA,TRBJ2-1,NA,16,CASSLVGRGGHNEQFF,TGTGCCAGCAGCTTAGTAGGGAGGGGGGGCCACAATGAGCAGTTCTTC
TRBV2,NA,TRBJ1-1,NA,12,CASSRYLTEAFF,TGTGCCAGCAGCCGGTATCTCACTGAAGCTTTCTTT
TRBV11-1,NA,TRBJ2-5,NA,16,CASSLGGTFQRETQYF,TGTGCCAGCAGCCTGGGTGGGACATTCCAGAGGGAGACCCAGTACTTC
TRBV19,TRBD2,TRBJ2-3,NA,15,CASSTGTSAVDTQYF,TGTGCCAGTAGCACCGGGACTAGCGCTGTAGATACGCAGTATTTT
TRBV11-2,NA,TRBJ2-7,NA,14,CASSLAESSYEQYF,TGTGCCAGCAGTTTAGCGGAGAGCTCCTACGAGCAGTACTTC
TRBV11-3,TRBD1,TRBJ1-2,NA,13,CASSSGQGNGYTF,TGTGCCAGCAGCTCCGGACAGGGCAATGGCTACACCTTC
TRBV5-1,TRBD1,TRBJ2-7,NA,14,CASSLDQGAYEQYF,TGCGCCAGCAGCTTGGATCAGGGGGCTTACGAGCAGTACTTC
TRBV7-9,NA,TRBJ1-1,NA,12,CASSRGSAEAFF,TGTGCCAGCAGCCGGGGGAGCGCTGAAGCTTTCTTT